Presented here are 10 T cell receptor beta chains from one specimen sequenced in a study of blood T cells in healthy people across ages. A J-beta primer mix and a sample-barcoded 5' primer were used in a second PCR of about 6 to 12 cycles. TCRdb re-called the 5' RACE reads through MiXCR, storing one row per CDR3 protein. The data hold about 1.1 million distinct CDR3 sequences, with roughly two fifths observed a single time. The sequenced sample was blood. The origin of the receptors is a man between 18 and 29 years old in good health.

This clonotype was recorded a few times. The chain uses TRBV3-1 and TRBJ2-3, with D possibly TRBD2 on 7 matching bases. Germline CDR1 is LGHDT and CDR2 is YNNKEL (reference sequence). Trimming shortened V by 1 base and J by 2 bases, and 13 bases separated the two germline ends. The CDR3 covers 16 residues. The CDR3 coding sequence is TGTGCCAGCAGCCAAGGTATTGCGGGGGCCACAGATACGCAGTATTTT. It translates to CASSQGIAGATDTQYF.

This clonotype was recorded many times. The V gene is TRBV7-7, the J gene TRBJ2-3; tentatively, D is TRBD1 or TRBD2 (5 bases each). The V gene's germline CDR1 is SSHAT and CDR2 FNYEAQ (reference sequence). Trimming stripped 5 bases from V and 5 bases from J, with 17 bases between. CDR3 length equals 15 residues. CDR3 DNA sequence: TGTGCCAGCAGCCCTAGCTCGGGACGTGGAGATACGCAGTATTTT. Residues: CASSPSSGRGDTQYF.

The gene calls are TRBV7-2 and TRBJ2-5; 7 bases map to TRBD1. The germline V gene encodes CDR1 SGHTA and CDR2 FQGNSA. J gave up 11 bases and V 3 bases, and 9 bases lay outside the gene matches. This CDR3 region has 13 residues. The DNA of the CDR3 is TGTGCCAGCAGCTTGTACGTTGACAGGGAGCAGTACTTC. Translation: CASSLYVDREQYF.

This chain joins TRBV28 and TRBJ1-1, with 7 bases that match TRBD1. J gave up 6 bases and V 5 bases, and 12 bases lay outside the gene matches. Germline CDR1 is MDHEN and CDR2 is SYDVKM. The CDR3 is 15 amino acids. The DNA for the CDR3 is TGTGCCAGCAGTACCCAGGGGGGACCCGTACCTGAAGCTTTCTTT. Its translation is CASSTQGGPVPEAFF.

The rearrangement links TRBV3-1 to TRBJ1-1, with D tentatively TRBD1 (6 bases). CDR1 is LGHDT, CDR2 YNNKEL, per germline (reference sequence). Trimming removed 6 bases at V and 1 base at J, with 15 bases between. The CDR3 runs to 15 residues. The CDR3 here is CASRRSQGTNTEAFF. The DNA for the CDR3 is TGTGCCAGCAGAAGATCACAGGGAACGAACACTGAAGCTTTCTTT.

This clonotype has only a few counts. V usage is TRBV4-3 and J usage is TRBJ2-3; D is unresolved. The germline gives CDR1 LGHNA, CDR2 YSLEER. The CDR3 runs 15 residues. The V gene lost 4 bases and the J gene lost 2 bases, with 13 bases spanning the gap. CDR3 nucleotide sequence: TGCGCCAGCAGCCCCCTGGGCAGTCACACAGATACGCAGTATTTT. Amino acid sequence: CASSPLGSHTDTQYF.

This clonotype has only a few counts. The J gene is TRBJ1-2, the V gene TRBV12-5; tentatively, D is TRBD1 (6 bases). Trimming removed 10 bases from V and 3 bases from J, with 15 bases in between. This CDR3 has 13 amino acids. CDR1 is LGHNT, CDR2 FRNRAP, per germline. CDR3 nucleotides: TGTGCTAACCCGGACAGAGAAGACTATGGCTACACCTTC. It encodes CANPDREDYGYTF. The full variable domain, rest sourced from reference TRBV12-5 and TRBJ1-2, is DARVTQTPRHKVTEMGQEVTMRCQPILGHNTVFWYRQTMMQGLELLAYFRNRAPLDDSGMPKDRFSAEMPDATLATLKIQPSEPRDSAVYFCANPDREDYGYTFGSGTRLTVV.

The genes are TRBV20-1 and TRBJ2-1; D ambiguous. CDR1 and CDR2 (germline): DFQATT, SNEGSKA (reference sequence). The V and J ends lost 3 bases and 5 bases respectively, with 5 bases between them. CDR3 length equals 11 residues. This CDR3 is CSASPHNEQFF. The CDR3 coding sequence is TGCAGTGCTAGTCCCCACAATGAGCAGTTCTTC.

The sample holds one count of this clonotype. The gene calls are TRBV4-2 and TRBJ1-6; 10 nucleotides line up with TRBD1. This CDR3 region has 21 residues. Germline V gene lookup returns CDR1 LGHNA and CDR2 YNFKEQ. V lost 0 bases, J lost 3 bases, and 14 bases stayed unmatched. The chain's CDR3 is CASSQDWPRQGAMIYNSPLHF. The CDR3 nucleotides are TGTGCCAGCAGCCAAGATTGGCCGAGACAGGGGGCTATGATCTATAATTCACCCCTCCACTTT.

V and J are TRBV6-2 or TRBV6-3 and TRBJ2-7; D possibly matches TRBD1 or TRBD2 (5 bases each). V was shortened by 0 bases and J by 4 bases, with 10 bases between the two germline ends. The CDR3 runs 14 residues. Germline CDR1 reads MNHEY; CDR2 reads SVGEGT. CDR3 protein: CASSYSGREYEQYF. In nucleotides, the CDR3 is TGTGCCAGCAGTTACTCGGGCAGGGAGTACGAGCAGTACTTC.